A selection of T cell receptor beta chains follows, all from one sample in a study of patients and donors after allogeneic stem cell transplantation. TCRdb recomputed calls from the RT-PCR reads with MiXCR, one row per CDR3 protein. The sample carries tens of thousands of distinct CDR3 sequences, about 30% recorded once. Sequenced sample: blood, either unsorted or a sorted T cell fraction (not recorded which). The receptors were sampled from a human donor who was either an allogeneic HSCT recipient or a stem cell or donor lymphocyte infusion donor (not recorded which). It is not recorded whose cells these are; they may come from a transplant donor. The CDR3 runs from the conserved cysteine through the conserved F or W. The D gene is left open where the match is weak. The size field is filled for only some rows; it gives once, few, many or a size class.

few	NA	TRBV12-3/TRBV12-4	TRBJ1-1	CASSQELNTEAFF	TGTGCCAGCAGTCAGGAGCTGAACACTGAAGCTTTCTTT
few	NA	TRBV5-6	TRBJ1-1	CASSSEGPEAFF	TGTGCCAGCAGCTCAGAGGGGCCAGAAGCTTTCTTT
few	NA	TRBV14	TRBJ1-2	CASSPRTFPGYGYTF	TGTGCCAGCAGCCCGCGGACCTTTCCGGGCTATGGCTACACCTTC
NA	NA	TRBV7-2	TRBJ2-1	CASSHPWGAPPEQFF	TGTGCCAGCAGCCACCCGTGGGGCGCCCCCCCTGAGCAGTTCTTC
few	NA	TRBV7-9	TRBJ1-1	CASSLEGFTEAFF	TGTGCCAGCAGCTTGGAGGGGTTCACTGAAGCTTTCTTT
NA	TRBD1	TRBV20-1	TRBJ1-1	CSAPRTGGGSEAFF	TGCAGTGCTCCCCGGACAGGGGGCGGGTCTGAAGCTTTCTTT
few	NA	TRBV11-2	TRBJ1-4	CASRRTATNEKLFF	TGTGCCAGCAGACGGACAGCAACTAATGAAAAACTGTTTTTT
few	NA	TRBV6-1	TRBJ2-6	CALGRFSGANVLTF	TGTGCCTTGGGACGGTTCTCTGGGGCCAACGTCCTGACTTTC
NA	NA	TRBV5-1	TRBJ1-1	CASSREAGHGNTEAFF	TGCGCCAGCAGCCGGGAGGCGGGACACGGGAACACTGAAGCTTTCTTT
few	NA	TRBV10-3	TRBJ1-1	CAISSQGAGNTEAFF	TGTGCCATCAGTTCCCAAGGGGCAGGGAACACTGAAGCTTTCTTT
NA	NA	TRBV7-9	TRBJ1-4	CASSLGIVDEKLFF	TGTGCCAGCAGCTTAGGGATAGTAGATGAAAAACTGTTTTTT
NA	NA	TRBV4-1	TRBJ1-5	CASSQGQGDNQPQHF	TGCGCCAGCAGCCAAGGGCAGGGAGATAATCAGCCCCAGCATTTT
many	NA	TRBV7-9	TRBJ1-5	CASSLVGEREQPQHF	TGTGCCAGCAGCTTAGTAGGAGAGAGGGAACAGCCCCAGCATTTT
NA	NA	TRBV6-4	TRBJ1-1	CASSDQEGSTEAFF	TGTGCCAGCAGCGACCAGGAGGGGAGCACTGAAGCTTTCTTT